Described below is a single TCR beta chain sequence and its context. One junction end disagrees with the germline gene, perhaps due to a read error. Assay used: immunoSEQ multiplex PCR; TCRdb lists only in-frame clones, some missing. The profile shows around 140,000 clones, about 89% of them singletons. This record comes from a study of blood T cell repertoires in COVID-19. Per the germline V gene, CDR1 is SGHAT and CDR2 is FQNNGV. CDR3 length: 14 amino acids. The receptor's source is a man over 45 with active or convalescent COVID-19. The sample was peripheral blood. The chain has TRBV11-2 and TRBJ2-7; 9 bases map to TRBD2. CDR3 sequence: CASSLERGAYEQYF. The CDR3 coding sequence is TGTGCCAGCAGCCTAGAGCGGGGGGCCTACGAGCAGTACTTC.